The clone carrying this T cell receptor beta chain has only a few counts. What it binds is not known. The sample is drawn from a study of T cells after yellow fever vaccination. Whole-study context: Researchers used SMART-Seq v4 Ultra Low Input to prepare fractions that had low cell numbers.

Template switching with 5'RACE generated the TCR cDNA and added a universal primer site and UMIs. Using its own MiXCR run on the 5' RACE reads, TCRdb lists one record per CDR3 protein. The sample records some 600,000 distinct CDR3 sequences, 17% being singletons. Points from the study as a whole: A faster peak, day 5 versus 15, was reached by the weaker secondary response. Most clones from primary vaccination resurfaced after the booster (under 97% CD4, 88% CD8).

Looked up from germline, CDR1 is MNHEY and CDR2 is SVGAGI. V shed 2 bases and J shed 1 base, with 11 bases lying between them. The CDR3 is 15 residues long. This TCR derives from a man aged 18 to 29 who received the YFV17D yellow fever vaccine. The input for sequencing was PBMCs, taken 5 to 6 days after the first yellow fever vaccination. This chain links TRBV6-5 with TRBJ1-2, with D possibly matching TRBD1 (5 bases). CDR3 coding DNA: TGTGCCAGCAGTTACGGGGGGGTTGGTAACTATGGCTACACCTTC. Protein sequence: CASSYGGVGNYGYTF.